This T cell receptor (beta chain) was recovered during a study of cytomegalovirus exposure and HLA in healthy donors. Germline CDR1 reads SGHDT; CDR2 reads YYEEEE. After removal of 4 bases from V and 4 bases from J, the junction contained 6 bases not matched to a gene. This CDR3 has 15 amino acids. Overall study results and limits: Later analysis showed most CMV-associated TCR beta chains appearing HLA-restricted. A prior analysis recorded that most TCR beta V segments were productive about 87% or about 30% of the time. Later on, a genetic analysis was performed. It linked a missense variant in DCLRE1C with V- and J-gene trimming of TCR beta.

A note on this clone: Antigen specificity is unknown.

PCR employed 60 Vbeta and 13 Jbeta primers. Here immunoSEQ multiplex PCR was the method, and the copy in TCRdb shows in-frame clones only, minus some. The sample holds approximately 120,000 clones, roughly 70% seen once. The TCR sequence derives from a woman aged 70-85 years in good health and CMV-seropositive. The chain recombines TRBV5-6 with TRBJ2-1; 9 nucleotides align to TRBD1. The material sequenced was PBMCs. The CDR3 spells CASSDRGQGYNEQFF. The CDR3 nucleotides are TGTGCCAGCAGCGACAGGGGACAGGGTTACAATGAGCAGTTCTTC.